This T cell receptor (beta chain) originates from a study of blood T cells in healthy people across ages. Study outcomes and limitations: Researchers judged that diversity estimates from one million T cells fell short of true values. Age brought a roughly linear fall in TCR beta diversity measured per million T cells.

Peripheral blood was drawn, approximately 9.4 milliliters per donor. Per the germline V gene, CDR1 is ENHRY and CDR2 is SYGVKD. This CDR3 spans 12 amino acids. J gave up 8 bases and V 10 bases, and 9 bases lay outside the gene matches. Sample-barcoded 5' priming and a J-beta primer mix drove a second PCR of about 6 to 12 cycles. Each CDR3 protein is one row after TCRdb ran MiXCR on the 5' RACE reads. This sample has 1.5 million to 1.8 million distinct CDR3 sequences, with about 45% found just once. As for this clonotype: The antigen is unknown.

The sequencing sample was made of blood. The sequence was obtained from a woman aged 18-29 years in good health. This chain links TRBV10-3 with TRBJ1-1, with 8 positions matching TRBD1. The CDR3 DNA reads as TGTGCCAACGCCAGGGGGCCTTCAGAAGCTTTCTTT. Translated: CANARGPSEAFF.